The rows below give T cell receptor beta chains drawn from one sample of a study of blood T cell repertoires in COVID-19. The protocol was immunoSEQ multiplex PCR, while the TCRdb copy is restricted to in-frame clones and leaves out a portion. The table includes some 230,000 clones, roughly 81% detected once. The sample taken for sequencing was peripheral blood. The receptors shown here come from a man aged 40-49 years with acute or convalescent COVID-19. Each CDR3 is given with its conserved first and last residue. The D gene is left open where the match is weak. A clone size is listed for some rows: how often the clone was seen (once, few, many), or a class if it is expanded.

J gene: TRBJ1-1; V gene: TRBV7-9; clone size: .; D gene: .; CDR3 DNA: TGTGCCAGCAGCGGTATCAGGGGCAGTTCTGAAGCTTTCTTT; CDR3 protein: CASSGIRGSSEAFF
J gene: TRBJ1-4; V gene: TRBV6-1; clone size: once; D gene: TRBD1; CDR3 DNA: TGTGCCAGCAGTGGGTCATGGGACAGGGAAGGTGAAAAACTGTTTTTT; CDR3 protein: CASSGSWDREGEKLFF
J gene: TRBJ2-7; V gene: TRBV6-5; clone size: .; D gene: .; CDR3 DNA: TGTGCCAGCAGGCTGGGGCAGGGAACCTACGAGCAGTACTTC; CDR3 protein: CASRLGQGTYEQYF
J gene: TRBJ1-2; V gene: TRBV5-3; clone size: .; D gene: .; CDR3 DNA: TGTGCCAGAAGCCTTCAGTTTCCCTATGGCTACACCTTC; CDR3 protein: CARSLQFPYGYTF
J gene: TRBJ1-4; V gene: TRBV27; clone size: .; D gene: .; CDR3 DNA: TGTGCCAGCAGTTTATCTTCCATTCGGGAAAAACTGTTTTTT; CDR3 protein: CASSLSSIREKLFF
J gene: TRBJ2-7; V gene: TRBV3-1/TRBV3-2; clone size: once; D gene: .; CDR3 DNA: TGTGCCAGCAGCCAAGAGGGGAGCTCCTACGAGCAGTACTTC; CDR3 protein: CASSQEGSSYEQYF
J gene: TRBJ2-5; V gene: TRBV6-2/TRBV6-3; clone size: .; D gene: .; CDR3 DNA: TGTGCCAGCAGTCCCTCCCCGGACGGGGAAGCGACCCAGTACTTC; CDR3 protein: CASSPSPDGEATQYF
J gene: TRBJ1-3; V gene: TRBV11-2; clone size: once; D gene: .; CDR3 DNA: TGTGCCAGCAGCTTAGATGGGGGCCCTGGAAACACCATATATTTT; CDR3 protein: CASSLDGGPGNTIYF
J gene: TRBJ1-1; V gene: TRBV6-5; clone size: few; D gene: .; CDR3 DNA: TGTGCCAGCCTAAAAGGGGATTTGGTCACTGAAGCTTTCTTT; CDR3 protein: CASLKGDLVTEAFF
J gene: TRBJ2-7; V gene: TRBV5-1; clone size: .; D gene: TRBD2; CDR3 DNA: TGCGCCAGCAGCGGCGGGACTAGCGGGGGGCGCGGGATTTACGAGCAGTACTTC; CDR3 protein: CASSGGTSGGRGIYEQYF
J gene: TRBJ2-2; V gene: TRBV10-3; clone size: .; D gene: TRBD1; CDR3 DNA: TGTGCCATCAGTGAGTCGCCGCCGGGACAGGGGATCACCGGGGAGCTGTTTTTT; CDR3 protein: CAISESPPGQGITGELFF
J gene: TRBJ2-3; V gene: TRBV7-8; clone size: .; D gene: .; CDR3 DNA: TGTGCCAGCAGCTTACTAGTAAGCACAGATACGCAGTATTTT; CDR3 protein: CASSLLVSTDTQYF
J gene: TRBJ1-2; V gene: TRBV4-1; clone size: .; D gene: .; CDR3 DNA: TGCGCCAGCAGCCCCTTACCTGGACAGTCGAGCTATGGCTACACCTTC; CDR3 protein: CASSPLPGQSSYGYTF
J gene: TRBJ2-5; V gene: TRBV7-8; clone size: .; D gene: TRBD1; CDR3 DNA: TGTGCCAGCAGCTTTCAGGGGGCAGGAGGCCAAGAGACCCAGTACTTC; CDR3 protein: CASSFQGAGGQETQYF
J gene: TRBJ1-1; V gene: TRBV15; clone size: .; D gene: .; CDR3 DNA: TGTGCCACCAGCAGTACTCAAGGAGGTTTTCTCAAAATCTTT; CDR3 protein: CATSSTQGGFLKIF
J gene: TRBJ1-5; V gene: TRBV28; clone size: few; D gene: TRBD1; CDR3 DNA: TGTGCCAGCAGTGGAGGACAGGGGGAGTCTCAGCCCCAGCATTTT; CDR3 protein: CASSGGQGESQPQHF
J gene: TRBJ1-5; V gene: TRBV6-5; clone size: .; D gene: .; CDR3 DNA: TGTGCCAGCAGTTACCGGACAGTAATTAGCAATCAGCCCCAGCATTTT; CDR3 protein: CASSYRTVISNQPQHF
J gene: TRBJ1-1; V gene: TRBV7-9; clone size: .; D gene: TRBD1; CDR3 DNA: TGTGCCAGCAGCCCCAGGCGGGACAGTCCTGAAGCTTTCTTT; CDR3 protein: CASSPRRDSPEAFF
J gene: TRBJ1-1; V gene: TRBV30; clone size: few; D gene: .; CDR3 DNA: TGTGCCTGGAGCCGCGGGGGCAGTAAAGCTTTCTTT; CDR3 protein: CAWSRGGSKAFF
J gene: TRBJ1-2; V gene: TRBV7-2; clone size: once; D gene: .; CDR3 DNA: TGTGCCAGCAGCTTAATGGGTCAGGGAGGGAGCGGCTACACCTTC; CDR3 protein: CASSLMGQGGSGYTF
J gene: TRBJ2-1; V gene: TRBV18; clone size: .; D gene: .; CDR3 DNA: TGTGCCAGCTCACCTAACCTACTTAGCAACAATGAGCAGTTCTTC; CDR3 protein: CASSPNLLSNNEQFF
J gene: TRBJ2-5; V gene: TRBV12-3/TRBV12-4; clone size: .; D gene: .; CDR3 DNA: TGTGCCAGCAGTTCAGGGGAGACCCAGTACTTC; CDR3 protein: CASSSGETQYF
J gene: TRBJ1-5; V gene: TRBV6-5; clone size: .; D gene: TRBD1; CDR3 DNA: TGTGCCAGCAGCGACAGGGCTCAGCAGCCCCAGCATTTT; CDR3 protein: CASSDRAQQPQHF
J gene: TRBJ1-3; V gene: TRBV18; clone size: .; D gene: .; CDR3 DNA: TGTGCCAGCTCACCACCGAGGGTTACTAGGGGAAACACCATATATTTT; CDR3 protein: CASSPPRVTRGNTIYF
J gene: TRBJ1-1; V gene: TRBV18; clone size: few; D gene: .; CDR3 DNA: TGTGCCAGCTCCACCGGGGTTGGAGGGGAAGCTTTCTTT; CDR3 protein: CASSTGVGGEAFF
J gene: TRBJ1-1; V gene: TRBV29-1; clone size: .; D gene: .; CDR3 DNA: TGCAGCGTTCTCAGAGGTCCTGAAGCTTTCTTT; CDR3 protein: CSVLRGPEAFF
J gene: TRBJ2-7; V gene: TRBV11-2; clone size: .; D gene: .; CDR3 DNA: TGTGCCAGCAGCTTAGACTGGAACGTGCGGGAGCAGTACTTC; CDR3 protein: CASSLDWNVREQYF
J gene: TRBJ2-5; V gene: TRBV2; clone size: once; D gene: .; CDR3 DNA: TGTGCCAGCAGTGAAGCGCAAGGCGGGGCTTCCCGGGTGACCCAGTACTTC; CDR3 protein: CASSEAQGGASRVTQYF
J gene: TRBJ1-6; V gene: TRBV27; clone size: .; D gene: TRBD1; CDR3 DNA: TGTGCCAGCAGTTTAAGGGGACAGAGCTCCTATAATTCACCCCTCCACTTT; CDR3 protein: CASSLRGQSSYNSPLHF
J gene: TRBJ2-1; V gene: TRBV11-2; clone size: .; D gene: TRBD1; CDR3 DNA: TGTGCCAGCAGAAGCTACAGGGGGCGCGAGTATGAGCAGTTCTTC; CDR3 protein: CASRSYRGREYEQFF
J gene: TRBJ1-6; V gene: TRBV5-1; clone size: once; D gene: TRBD1; CDR3 DNA: TGCGCCAGCAGCTTCGGGACAGGGAATTCACCCCTCCACTTT; CDR3 protein: CASSFGTGNSPLHF
J gene: TRBJ1-2; V gene: TRBV30; clone size: .; D gene: .; CDR3 DNA: TGTGCCTGGAGCCCACGGGGTGGTTATGGCTACACCTTC; CDR3 protein: CAWSPRGGYGYTF
J gene: TRBJ2-7; V gene: TRBV7-2; clone size: .; D gene: TRBD1; CDR3 DNA: TGTGCCAGCAGCTCTTTCCTCGGACAGGGAACCTACGAGCAGTACTTC; CDR3 protein: CASSSFLGQGTYEQYF
J gene: TRBJ1-3; V gene: TRBV7-9; clone size: few; D gene: TRBD1; CDR3 DNA: TGTGCCAGCAGCTCAGGACAGGGAACTTCCTTTGGAAACACCATATATTTT; CDR3 protein: CASSSGQGTSFGNTIYF
J gene: TRBJ1-5; V gene: TRBV2; clone size: .; D gene: TRBD1; CDR3 DNA: TGTGCCACCAAGGGACAGGGGGACAGCAATCAGCCCCAGCATTTT; CDR3 protein: CATKGQGDSNQPQHF
J gene: TRBJ2-7; V gene: TRBV5-4; clone size: .; D gene: TRBD1; CDR3 DNA: TGTGCCAGCAGCTTGGAGGGGGCGCGATACGAGCAGTACTTC; CDR3 protein: CASSLEGARYEQYF
J gene: TRBJ1-6; V gene: TRBV6-5; clone size: .; D gene: TRBD1; CDR3 DNA: TGTGCCAGCAGTTCCGATGGACAGGGGGCGCGGGCCCTCCACTTT; CDR3 protein: CASSSDGQGARALHF
J gene: TRBJ1-2; V gene: TRBV7-2; clone size: .; D gene: .; CDR3 DNA: TGTGCCAGCAGCCCCCGAGGTCTTGGCTACACCTTC; CDR3 protein: CASSPRGLGYTF
J gene: TRBJ1-2; V gene: TRBV3-1/TRBV3-2; clone size: once; D gene: .; CDR3 DNA: TGTGCCAGCAGCCACTCCGGTAATTACGCCAGGCACTTC; CDR3 protein: CASSHSGNYARHF
J gene: TRBJ2-5; V gene: TRBV7-9; clone size: .; D gene: .; CDR3 DNA: TGTGCCAGCAGCCCCCTAAAAAACCGAGGCGAGACCCAGTACTTC; CDR3 protein: CASSPLKNRGETQYF
J gene: TRBJ1-5; V gene: TRBV7-9; clone size: .; D gene: TRBD1; CDR3 DNA: TGTGCCAGCAGCTTCGGTTGGGACAGGGGAAATCAGCCCCAGCATTTT; CDR3 protein: CASSFGWDRGNQPQHF
J gene: TRBJ1-6; V gene: TRBV5-1; clone size: .; D gene: .; CDR3 DNA: TGCGCCAGCAGCCTCCAGGACAGAGAATCACCCCTCCACTTT; CDR3 protein: CASSLQDRESPLHF
J gene: TRBJ1-2; V gene: TRBV6-5; clone size: .; D gene: .; CDR3 DNA: TGTGCCAGCAGTTACTCGGGTGGGGAGAACTATGGCTACACCTTC; CDR3 protein: CASSYSGGENYGYTF
J gene: TRBJ1-1; V gene: TRBV6-5; clone size: .; D gene: TRBD1; CDR3 DNA: TGTGCCAGCAACAGGGGTAAAAACACTGAAGCTTTCTTT; CDR3 protein: CASNRGKNTEAFF
J gene: TRBJ2-7; V gene: TRBV4-1; clone size: .; D gene: TRBD2; CDR3 DNA: TGCGCCAGCAGCCAAGGCCCTAGCGGCTACGAGCAGTACTTC; CDR3 protein: CASSQGPSGYEQYF
J gene: TRBJ2-7; V gene: TRBV15; clone size: .; D gene: .; CDR3 DNA: TGTGCCACCAGCAGAGACTCCAAGCGCTACGAGCAGTACTTC; CDR3 protein: CATSRDSKRYEQYF
J gene: TRBJ2-3; V gene: TRBV29-1; clone size: .; D gene: TRBD2; CDR3 DNA: TGCAGCGGCCGACTAGCAGACACAGATACGCAGTATTTT; CDR3 protein: CSGRLADTDTQYF
J gene: TRBJ1-4; V gene: TRBV9; clone size: .; D gene: .; CDR3 DNA: TGTGCCAGCAGCGTCCCCTATCTCCCAAATTCCACCAGGTTCCCGGCTGAAAAACTGTTTTTT; CDR3 protein: CASSVPYLPNSTRFPAEKLFF
J gene: TRBJ2-7; V gene: TRBV29-1; clone size: .; D gene: .; CDR3 DNA: TGCAGCGTTGATGCGGGGAACCCCTACGAGCAGTACTTC; CDR3 protein: CSVDAGNPYEQYF
J gene: TRBJ1-6; V gene: TRBV6-5; clone size: .; D gene: .; CDR3 DNA: TGTGCCAGCAGTTACTCTGGCAGGGGTCGTTCACCCCTCCACTTT; CDR3 protein: CASSYSGRGRSPLHF
J gene: TRBJ1-6; V gene: TRBV6-4; clone size: once; D gene: TRBD1; CDR3 DNA: TGTGCCAGCAGTGATGGGGGTGACAGGGTAGATAATTCACCCCTCCACTTT; CDR3 protein: CASSDGGDRVDNSPLHF
J gene: TRBJ1-1; V gene: TRBV6-2/TRBV6-3; clone size: .; D gene: .; CDR3 DNA: TGTGCCAGCAGTTACTCTTTTTTAGCCGGACAGAACACTGAAGCTTTCTTT; CDR3 protein: CASSYSFLAGQNTEAFF